This TCR beta chain is from a study of blood T cell repertoires in COVID-19. At the level of the study: Material from acute and convalescent COVID-19 was sourced from the United States, Italy and Spain. Sources were T cells, B-cell-depleted T cells, or PBMCs; the material itself was cDNA or gDNA.

Trimming at V came to 4 bases and at J to 4 bases, leaving 7 bases not matched to a gene. The CDR3 is 15 residues long. Germline-derived CDR1 and CDR2 are LGHNT and FRNRAP. Seattle participants joined during active infection and were tracked over time. Authors' analysis steps: Cell counts per sample came from amplifying reference gene primers. Profiling relied on immunoSEQ multiplex PCR, and the TCRdb table lists in-frame clones only, not all of them. The DNA gave D and trimming, while V, J and clone size come from that table. Among around 320,000 clones, roughly 90% were seen once, and the ten largest hold 11%.

The sequencing input was peripheral blood. V usage is TRBV12-5 and J usage is TRBJ1-2, with 9 nucleotides matching TRBD1. The origin of this receptor is a woman in her 30s with COVID-19, enrolled during active disease. The CDR3 DNA reads as TGTGCTAGTGGTTCCGAACAGGGGGCGGGCTATGGCTACACCTTC. It encodes CASGSEQGAGYGYTF.